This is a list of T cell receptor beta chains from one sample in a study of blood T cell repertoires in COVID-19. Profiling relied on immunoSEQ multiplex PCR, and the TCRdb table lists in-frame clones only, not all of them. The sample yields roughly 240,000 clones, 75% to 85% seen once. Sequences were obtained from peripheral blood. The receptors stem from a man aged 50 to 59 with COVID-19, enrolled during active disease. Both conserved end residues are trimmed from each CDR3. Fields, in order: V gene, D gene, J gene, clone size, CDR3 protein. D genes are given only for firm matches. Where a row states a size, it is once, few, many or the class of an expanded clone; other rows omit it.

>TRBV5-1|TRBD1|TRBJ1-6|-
ASRPGTGGNPPLH
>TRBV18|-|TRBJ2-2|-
ASSPPTRGSTGELF
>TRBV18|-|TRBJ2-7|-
ASSPEVIYEQY
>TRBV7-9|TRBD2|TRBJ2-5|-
ASSSGDRGGETQY
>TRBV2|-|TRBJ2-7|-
ASSERVLSTSYEQY
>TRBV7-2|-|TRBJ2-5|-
ASSFSGQETQY
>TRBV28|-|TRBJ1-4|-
ASVPPPGGPITNEKLF
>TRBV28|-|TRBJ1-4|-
ASRPGIREKLF
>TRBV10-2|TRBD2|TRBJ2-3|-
ASRLAGQDTQY
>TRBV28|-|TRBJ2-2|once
ASNVGGGGGELF
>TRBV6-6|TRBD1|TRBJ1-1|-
ASSGDRRVTYTEAF
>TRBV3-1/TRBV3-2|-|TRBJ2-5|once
ASSQGLSQETQY
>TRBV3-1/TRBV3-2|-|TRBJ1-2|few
ASSQDPAGYGYT
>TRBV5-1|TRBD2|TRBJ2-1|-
ASSFYPGGASYNEQF
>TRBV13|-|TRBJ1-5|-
ASSRQVDQPQH
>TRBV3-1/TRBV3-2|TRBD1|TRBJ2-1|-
ASSQVGTGFSNEQF
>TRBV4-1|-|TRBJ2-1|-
ASSQGTRSSYNEQF
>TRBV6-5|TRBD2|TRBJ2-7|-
ASSSRLAGSYEQY
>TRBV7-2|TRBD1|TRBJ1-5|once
ASSGGTGANQPQH
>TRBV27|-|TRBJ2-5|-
ASSLSRRVETQY
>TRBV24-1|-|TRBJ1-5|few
ATSGGGDSNQPQH
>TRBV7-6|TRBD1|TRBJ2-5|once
ASSFGTGDQETQY
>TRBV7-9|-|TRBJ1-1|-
ASSSSVGPDKNTEAF
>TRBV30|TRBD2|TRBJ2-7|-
AWKTGTSGVRWADEQY
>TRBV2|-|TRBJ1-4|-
ASRQFLNEKLF
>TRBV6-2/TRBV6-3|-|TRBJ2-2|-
ASSWTPETANTGELF
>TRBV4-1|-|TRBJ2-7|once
ASSQDWGYTSYEQY
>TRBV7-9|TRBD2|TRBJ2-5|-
ASSLWAGGQETQY
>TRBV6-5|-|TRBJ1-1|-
ASSYAGYTEAF
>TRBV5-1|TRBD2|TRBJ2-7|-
ASSFAAGGAISYEQY
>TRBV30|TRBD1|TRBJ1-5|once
AWSPTGTVVSNQPQH
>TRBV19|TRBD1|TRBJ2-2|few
ASSKGASRRTGELF
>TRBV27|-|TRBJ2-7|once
ASSFLDRNEEQY
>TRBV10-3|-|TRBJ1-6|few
ATKFTGKDSPLH
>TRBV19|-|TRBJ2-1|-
ASSTTAYNEQF
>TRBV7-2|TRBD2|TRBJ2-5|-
ASSFGRIETQY
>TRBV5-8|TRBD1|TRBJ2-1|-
ASSLRGTGEGEQF
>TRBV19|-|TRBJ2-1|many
ATQYNRGYNEQF
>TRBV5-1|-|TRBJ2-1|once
ASSSKTGSSYNEQF
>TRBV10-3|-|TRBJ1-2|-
AISESGGARMDGYT
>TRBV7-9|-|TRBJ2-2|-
ASRRSGGNTGELF
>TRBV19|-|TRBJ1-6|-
ASSPSGMAVYNSPLH
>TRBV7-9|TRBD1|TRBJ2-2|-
ASSVPGQGNTGELF
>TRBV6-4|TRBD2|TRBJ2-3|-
ASSRLAGGADTQY
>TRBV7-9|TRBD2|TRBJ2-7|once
ASSLALRRGAYEQY
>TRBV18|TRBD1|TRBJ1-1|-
ASSTGPANTEAF
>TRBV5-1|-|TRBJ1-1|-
ASSLFGEQNTEAF
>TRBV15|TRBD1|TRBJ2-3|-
ATSRGGQGTDTQY
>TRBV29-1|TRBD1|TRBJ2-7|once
SVERSGTGAREQY
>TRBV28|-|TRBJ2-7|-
ASSLSRSYEQY
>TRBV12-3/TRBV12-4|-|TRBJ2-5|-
ASSLRGWETQY
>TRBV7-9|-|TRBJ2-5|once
ASSLGDKETQY
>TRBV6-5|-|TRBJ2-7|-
ASSSQGYEQY
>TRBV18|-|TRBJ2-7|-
ASSPVGSSYEQY